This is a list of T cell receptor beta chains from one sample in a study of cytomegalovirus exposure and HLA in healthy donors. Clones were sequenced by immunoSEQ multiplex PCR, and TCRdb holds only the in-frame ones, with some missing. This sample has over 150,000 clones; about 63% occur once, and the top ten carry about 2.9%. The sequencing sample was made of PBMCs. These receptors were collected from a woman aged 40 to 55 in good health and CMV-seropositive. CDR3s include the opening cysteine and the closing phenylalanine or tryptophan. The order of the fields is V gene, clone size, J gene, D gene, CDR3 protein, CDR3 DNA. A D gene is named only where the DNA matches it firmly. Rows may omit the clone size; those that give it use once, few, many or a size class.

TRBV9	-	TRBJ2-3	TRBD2	CASSVSGGTDTQYF	TGTGCCAGCAGCGTTAGCGGGGGCACAGATACGCAGTATTTT
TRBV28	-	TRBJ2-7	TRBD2	CASSPPGLVQDEQYF	TGTGCCAGCAGTCCACCCGGACTAGTTCAGGACGAGCAGTACTTC
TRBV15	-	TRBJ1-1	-	CATSRDGGRGTEAFF	TGTGCCACCAGCAGAGATGGGGGACGGGGGACTGAAGCTTTCTTT
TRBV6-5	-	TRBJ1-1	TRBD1	CASKLETGATEAFF	TGTGCCAGCAAGCTCGAGACAGGGGCCACTGAAGCTTTCTTT
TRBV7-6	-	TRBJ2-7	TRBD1	CASSFLQGDEQYF	TGTGCCAGCAGCTTCCTGCAGGGGGACGAGCAGTACTTC
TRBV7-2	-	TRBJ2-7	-	CASSLAPQNYEQYF	TGTGCCAGCAGCTTAGCACCGCAGAACTACGAGCAGTACTTC
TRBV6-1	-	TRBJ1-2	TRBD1	CASSAGQGKGYTF	TGTGCCAGCAGTGCGGGACAGGGGAAAGGCTACACCTTC
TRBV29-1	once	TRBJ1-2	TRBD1	CSVGDRGRSNYGYPF	TGCAGCGTTGGTGACAGGGGTAGATCTAACTATGGCTACCCCTTC
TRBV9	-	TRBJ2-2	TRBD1	CASSADRAHGELFF	TGTGCCAGCAGCGCCGACAGGGCTCACGGGGAGCTGTTTTTT
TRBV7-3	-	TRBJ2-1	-	CASSLTTNSYNEQFF	TGTGCCAGCAGCTTAACCACGAACTCATACAATGAGCAGTTCTTC
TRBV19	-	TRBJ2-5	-	CASGWQGQETQYF	TGTGCCAGTGGCTGGCAGGGTCAAGAGACCCAGTACTTC
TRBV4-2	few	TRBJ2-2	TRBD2	CASSYSGGGTGELFF	TGTGCCAGCAGCTATAGCGGGGGAGGTACCGGGGAGCTGTTTTTT
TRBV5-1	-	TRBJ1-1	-	CASSSTTRNTEAFF	TGCGCCAGCAGCTCAACGACAAGAAACACTGAAGCTTTCTTT
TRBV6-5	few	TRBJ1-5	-	CASRGQLGQPQHF	TGTGCCAGCAGAGGACAGTTGGGCCAGCCCCAGCATTTT
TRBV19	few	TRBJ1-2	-	CASSRANYGYTF	TGTGCCAGTAGTCGAGCTAACTATGGCTACACCTTC
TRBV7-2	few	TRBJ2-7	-	CASSTDSFEQYF	TGTGCCAGCAGCACCGACAGCTTCGAGCAGTACTTC
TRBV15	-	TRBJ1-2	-	CATSREHTDLHSYGYTF	TGTGCCACCAGCAGAGAACACACGGACTTACACTCCTATGGCTACACCTTC
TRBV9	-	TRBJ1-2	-	CASSVDLQGGYTF	TGTGCCAGCAGCGTAGATCTTCAGGGGGGCTACACCTTC
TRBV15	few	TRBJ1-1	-	CATSFYRDSEAFF	TGTGCCACCAGCTTTTACAGAGACAGTGAAGCTTTCTTT
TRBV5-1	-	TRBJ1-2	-	CASSSVDSYGYTF	TGCGCCAGCAGCTCGGTGGACAGCTATGGCTACACCTTC
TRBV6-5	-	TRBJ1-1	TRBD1	CASSYSTGVGSEAFF	TGTGCCAGCAGTTACTCGACAGGGGTTGGGAGCGAAGCTTTCTTT
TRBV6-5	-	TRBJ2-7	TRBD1	CASSYGQGGIYEQYF	TGTGCCAGCAGTTACGGACAGGGGGGGATCTACGAGCAGTACTTC
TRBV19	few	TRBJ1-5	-	CASSIDGGFQPQHF	TGTGCCAGTAGTATAGATGGGGGGTTTCAGCCCCAGCATTTT
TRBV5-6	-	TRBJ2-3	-	CASSLQQHTDTQYF	TGTGCCAGCAGCTTGCAACAGCACACAGATACGCAGTATTTT
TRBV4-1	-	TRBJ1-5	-	CASSQGWGLNQPQHF	TGCGCCAGCAGCCAGGGTTGGGGGCTCAATCAGCCCCAGCATTTT
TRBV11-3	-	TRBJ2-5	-	CASSLAPQETQYF	TGTGCCAGCAGCTTAGCCCCACAAGAGACCCAGTACTTC
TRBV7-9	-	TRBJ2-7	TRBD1	CASSPWDRQISYEQYF	TGTGCCAGCAGCCCTTGGGACAGACAGATTTCCTACGAGCAGTACTTC
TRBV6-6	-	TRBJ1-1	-	CASSSGMNTEAFF	TGTGCCAGCAGTTCGGGGATGAACACTGAAGCTTTCTTT
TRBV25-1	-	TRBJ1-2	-	CASSDDRRKGGYTF	TGTGCCAGCAGTGACGACAGGAGAAAGGGTGGCTACACCTTC